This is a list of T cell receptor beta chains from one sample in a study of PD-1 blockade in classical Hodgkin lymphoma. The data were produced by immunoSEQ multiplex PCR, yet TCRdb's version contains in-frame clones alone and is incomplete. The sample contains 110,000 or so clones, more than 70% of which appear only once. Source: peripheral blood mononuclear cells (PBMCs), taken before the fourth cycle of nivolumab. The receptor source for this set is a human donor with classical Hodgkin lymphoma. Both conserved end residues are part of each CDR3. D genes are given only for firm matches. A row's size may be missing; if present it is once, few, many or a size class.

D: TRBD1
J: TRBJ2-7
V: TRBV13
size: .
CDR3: CASSPRTGASYEQYF
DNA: TGTGCCAGCAGCCCCAGGACAGGGGCGTCCTACGAGCAGTACTTC

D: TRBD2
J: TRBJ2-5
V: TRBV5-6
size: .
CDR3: CASSYPPGGSKTQYF
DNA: TGTGCCAGCAGCTACCCCCCGGGGGGATCCAAAACCCAGTACTTC

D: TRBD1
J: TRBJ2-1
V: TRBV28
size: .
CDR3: CASSPRGQAYNEQFF
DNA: TGTGCCAGCAGTCCCCGGGGACAGGCATACAATGAGCAGTTCTTC

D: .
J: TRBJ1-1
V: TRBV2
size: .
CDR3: CASSEVRGKNTEAFF
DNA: TGTGCCAGCAGTGAAGTGAGAGGGAAGAACACTGAAGCTTTCTTT

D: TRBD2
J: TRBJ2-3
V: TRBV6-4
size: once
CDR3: CASSDPTSGSGTQYF
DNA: TGTGCCAGCAGTGACCCGACTAGCGGGAGCGGTACGCAGTATTTT

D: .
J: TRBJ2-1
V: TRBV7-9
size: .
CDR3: CASSLWGNEQFF
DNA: TGTGCCAGCAGCTTATGGGGAAATGAGCAGTTCTTC

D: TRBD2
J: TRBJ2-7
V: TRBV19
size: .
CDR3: CASSFTSGSSYEQYF
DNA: TGTGCCAGTAGTTTTACTAGCGGGAGCTCCTACGAGCAGTACTTC

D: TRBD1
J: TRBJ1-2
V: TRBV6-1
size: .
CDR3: CASSRDSTNYGYTF
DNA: TGTGCCAGCAGCAGGGACAGCACTAACTATGGCTACACCTTC

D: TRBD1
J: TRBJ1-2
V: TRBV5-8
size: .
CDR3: CASPGGTGGDYTF
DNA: TGTGCCAGCCCTGGAGGGACAGGGGGAGACTACACCTTC

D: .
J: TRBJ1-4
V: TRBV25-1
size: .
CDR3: CASSDLNRDHEKLFF
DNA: TGTGCCAGCAGTGATCTAAACAGAGACCATGAAAAACTGTTTTTT

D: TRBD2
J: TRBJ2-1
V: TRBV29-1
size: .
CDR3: CSVEPEIAGGRNEQFF
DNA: TGCAGCGTTGAACCCGAAATAGCGGGAGGGCGAAATGAGCAGTTCTTC

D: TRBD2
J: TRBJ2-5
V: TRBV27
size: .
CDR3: CASSQLAGGQETQYF
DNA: TGTGCCAGCAGCCAGTTAGCGGGTGGGCAAGAGACCCAGTACTTC

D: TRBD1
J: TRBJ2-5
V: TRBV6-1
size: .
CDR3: CASRMTDRQETQYF
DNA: TGTGCCAGCAGGATGACGGACAGGCAAGAGACCCAGTACTTC

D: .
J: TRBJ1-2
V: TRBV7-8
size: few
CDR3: CASSLEQGHYGYTF
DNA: TGTGCCAGCAGCTTAGAGCAGGGGCACTATGGCTACACCTTC

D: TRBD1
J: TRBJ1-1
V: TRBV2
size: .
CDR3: CASQTGIQNTEAFF
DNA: TGTGCCAGCCAGACAGGGATTCAGAACACTGAAGCTTTCTTT

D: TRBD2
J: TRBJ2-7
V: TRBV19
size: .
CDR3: CASSTSAGSYEQYF
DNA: TGTGCCAGTAGTACCTCAGCGGGGTCGTACGAGCAGTACTTC

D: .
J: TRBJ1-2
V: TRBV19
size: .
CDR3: CASSIGTGSHYGYTF
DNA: TGTGCCAGTAGTATTGGCACGGGCAGCCACTATGGCTACACCTTC

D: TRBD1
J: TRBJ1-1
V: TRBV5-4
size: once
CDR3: CASSLLQGGNTEAFF
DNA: TGTGCCAGCAGCCTATTACAGGGGGGGAACACTGAAGCTTTCTTT

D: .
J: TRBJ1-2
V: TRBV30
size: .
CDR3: CAWGSKSGQSDHGYTF
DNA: TGTGCCTGGGGGTCTAAAAGCGGACAGTCAGACCATGGCTACACCTTC

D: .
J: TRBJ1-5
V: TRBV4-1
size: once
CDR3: CASSQGRAGNQPQHF
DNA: TGCGCCAGCAGCCAAGGAAGGGCCGGCAATCAGCCCCAGCATTTT

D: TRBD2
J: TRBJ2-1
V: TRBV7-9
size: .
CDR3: CASSSLAGNEQFF
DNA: TGTGCCAGCAGCTCACTAGCGGGCAATGAGCAGTTCTTC

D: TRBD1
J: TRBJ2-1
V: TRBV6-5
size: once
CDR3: CASSYRVGTGNNEQFF
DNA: TGTGCCAGCAGTTACCGAGTGGGGACAGGAAACAATGAGCAGTTCTTC